The source of this T cell receptor (beta chain) is a study of cytomegalovirus exposure and HLA in healthy donors (dated by TCRdb to about 2017). In terms of the full investigation: In an earlier analysis of roughly 590 of the donors, about 260 Gb of sequence data and 90 million to 130 million unique TCR beta sequences from roughly 200 million T cells were reported. An early release that covered around 590 HLA-typed donors contained around 300 gigabases of sequencing data and some 87 million unique TCR sequences. Of the roughly 390 genotyped donors, 70% to 90% were placed in the genetic ancestry cluster associated with self-reported Caucasian donors. The study was designed to test whether signatures of past pathogen exposure could be identified by cataloging public T cell receptors. The study used immunosequencing to profile the T cell repertoires of some 600 subjects and linked those repertoires to cytomegalovirus serostatus. Along with the approximately 700-subject first cohort, a separate validation cohort of more than 90 different subjects was used. High-throughput TCR immunosequencing, statistical association of individual TCRs with disease status, and machine learning were combined to predict cytomegalovirus infection status. A later analysis re-analyzed previously published TCR beta repertoires from roughly 630 donors and added high-resolution HLA genotyping to study TCR occurrence patterns. Rather than using new phenotypic data, the later analysis identified candidate immune exposures from TCR beta sequences and from how often those sequences occurred across donors. To decide whether each TCR beta V gene segment behaved as functional or pseudogenic, an earlier analysis of several hundred of the donors relied on high-throughput TCR beta sequencing. Alongside the repertoire data, information on donor age, sex, ethnicity and CMV serostatus was compiled. A later genetic analysis took genome-wide SNP genotypes for about three fifths of the roughly 670 donors and used that subset as a discovery cohort. Every discovery cohort repertoire had been produced on one sequencing platform. Both class I and class II loci were covered by HLA typing, at four-digit resolution. Typing coverage differed by locus: A, B, C, DRB1 and DQB1 were typed in roughly 620-640 donors, DQA1 in roughly 510, DPA1 in nearly 610, and DPB1 in 450 to 490. Four to six DR-DQ haplotypes were handled as single units for association and clustering, since linkage in the cohort was strong. Among 398 genotyped donors of the cohort, an average of approximately 240,000 unique TCR beta nucleotide sequences was sequenced per donor, of which 15% to 20% were non-productive.

Relative to germline, V is 0 bases shorter and J is 4 bases shorter, with 12 bases between their ends. CDR1 and CDR2 (SGHTA, FQGTGA) derive from the germline V gene. The CDR3 runs 15 amino acids, cysteine and phenylalanine included. The sequence is cut down to CDR3 DNA, 45 bases in frame from base 1. The cohort comprised 550 to 700 healthy bone marrow donors. At the time of sampling, every cohort member was nominally healthy, though immune exposures that went unrecorded were likely present. The donor was CMV seronegative and belonged to the group of over 350 seronegative cohort members. Every donor gave a peripheral blood sample, and the peripheral blood mononuclear cells from that sample were used for TCR beta sequencing. Genomic DNA was extracted from the blood cell samples with the Qiagen DNeasy Blood Extraction Kit. The study at large found these results: A later analysis reported that several top co-occurrence clusters appeared linked to parvovirus B19, influenza, CMV and Epstein-Barr virus. A further reported finding was that TCR beta sequences accurately predicted the HLA-A and HLA-B alleles for most subjects in the first cohort. Roughly uniform sequencing depth across donors was assumed in presence/absence analyses, although this assumption may not hold. For the cohort, immune exposure information was limited to CMV serostatus. Correlated functional status among segregating V segments might reflect linkage disequilibrium, but an unknown experimental factor could not be ruled out. The 87-base-pair reads could not distinguish some IMGT-functional V segments, including TRBV6-2 and TRBV6-3, so those segments were excluded. A cluster of highly shared sequence variants was judged likely to represent a technical artifact of the sequencing pipeline. The classifier was reported to diagnose cytomegalovirus status with high specificity and sensitivity in both the original cohort and the validation cohort. Specific HLA alleles were associated with 15,000 to 20,000 TCR beta sequences at a false discovery rate of 0.05 in a later analysis. The earlier analysis of 587 of the donors excluded some 16 rarely observed V segments, including chromosome 9 orphons, because counts were too low. According to a later analysis, TCR association rates differed among HLA loci, with DRB1 alleles showing the most associated TCRs and HLA-C alleles showing the fewest. Three of the identified cytomegalovirus-associated TCR beta chains were confirmed in vitro to be specific for cytomegalovirus antigens. A later genetic analysis associated a missense DCLRE1C variant with V-gene and J-gene trimming of TCR beta chains, and an independent cohort replicated the association. A later analysis found that most CMV-associated TCR beta chains appeared HLA-restricted, with HLA associations seemingly driven largely by CMV exposure. When HLA alleles, especially DR and DQ, strongly co-occurred, TCR associations were difficult to assign to individual alleles. In a later analysis, HLA-associated TCR beta chains were found to be more clonally expanded and to have lower generation probabilities than equally common non-associated chains. The study listed 150 to 200 TCR beta chains as associated with cytomegalovirus. In an earlier analysis of roughly 500 of the donors, most TCR beta V segments appeared in productive rearrangements about 87% or about 30% of the time, broadly matching IMGT annotations. The authors suggested that the approach could potentially be generalized to other disease states and immunological phenotypes. Compared with the roughly 700-donor mean, donors in an Asian-associated ancestry cluster had fewer N-insertions in productive TCRs, according to a later genetic analysis. HLA typing was unavailable for some donors at each locus, so association tests used only the typed subset. Most TCR sequences were observed very rarely across donors, whereas some public TCRs were present in many individuals. This cohort had only TCR beta chains sequenced, and the lack of alpha or paired-chain data limited which features could be detected.

This clone was found a few times. The antigen it recognizes is unknown. The input lacks base qualities; no much larger clone sits a single base away. Library creation used the immunoSEQ multiplex PCR assay. A mixture of 60 forward primers for TCR Vbeta segments and 13 reverse primers for TCR Jbeta segments was used in the multiplex PCR. Amplification of the CDR3 region of rearranged TCR beta genes was performed with a multiplex PCR assay on genomic DNA. The amplified TCR beta libraries were sequenced on the Illumina HiSeq System as 87-base-pair reads. As for the authors' bioinformatics: Across the 500 to 850 repertoires, a later analysis counted 78 million or so unique TCR beta chains, roughly 11 million of which were shared by at least two donors. Raw reads were error-corrected and collapsed into unique sequences by a nearest-neighbor algorithm in which closely related sequences were merged to remove PCR and sequencing errors. CDR3 sequences were aligned to IMGT reference sequences to assign V, D and J gene segments. For a sequence to be retained, a match of at least six nucleotides was required to both a V gene segment and a J gene segment. A rearrangement was called productive if the CDR3 had no stop codons and remained in frame with V and J, and every other rearrangement was called non-productive. CDR3 was defined by IMGT convention, running from the second conserved V-encoded cysteine to the conserved J-encoded phenylalanine. The earlier analysis of about 570 of the donors excluded any sequence lacking an unambiguous match to a single V gene segment. An earlier analysis of a few hundred of the donors called V segments functional above 56.7% productive rearrangements and segregating when the between-donor standard deviation exceeded 5%. A statistical classification framework was built to diagnose cytomegalovirus status from the catalog of TCR beta chain sequences. In a later analysis, TCR nucleotide sequences were compared against IMGT/GENE-DB human TR gene sequences so that V and J genes could be assigned. A later analysis assigned CDR3 sequences and most-parsimonious VDJ recombination scenarios with the TCRdist pipeline. In a later analysis, every TCR beta chain was defined by the combination of its CDR3 amino acid sequence and its V-gene family, and reads without a unique V-gene family were dropped. In a later analysis, 450 to 600 highly shared, low-generation-probability nucleotide sequences were removed to address suspected cross-contamination and a sequencing artifact. A later analysis calculated a clonal expansion index for each public chain from normalized within-repertoire ranks of inferred template counts. In a later analysis, generation probabilities were computed with a VDJ recombination model fitted to out-of-frame rearrangements, and the resulting probabilities were checked against IGoR. In a later analysis, TCR-TCR, TCR-HLA and TCR-CMV co-occurrence was scored with hypergeometric tests, and a repertoire-size bias correction was applied to TCR pairs. A later analysis estimated false discovery rates by permuting HLA or CMV assignments 20 times. In a later analysis, co-occurring TCRs were grouped using DBSCAN, and TCRdist sequence similarity was added for clustering within HLA-allele-positive subsets. For co-occurrence clustering, repertoires with fewer than 30,000 or more than 120,000 public chains were excluded, along with roughly five repertoires with anomalous nucleotide sharing. TCRdb stores this immuneACCESS table with in-frame sequences only. Part of the clones is absent; in the studies checked, under half of the shortfall reflects unresolved V genes, and no reason is known for the rest. The DNA gave D and trimming, while V, J and clone size come from that table. A total of about 94,000 clones appear in this sample, just under 80% of them only once. Jointly, the top ten make up about 3.8% of the sample.

This clonotype was obtained from a woman between 40 and 55 years old in good health and CMV-seronegative. Sequenced material: PBMCs. The chain uses TRBV7-3 and TRBJ1-1; tentative D gene TRBD1, with 5 bases matching. CDR3 region: CASSLTAGEATEAFF. The DNA sequence reads TGTGCCAGCAGCTTAACGGCGGGGGAGGCCACTGAAGCTTTCTTT.